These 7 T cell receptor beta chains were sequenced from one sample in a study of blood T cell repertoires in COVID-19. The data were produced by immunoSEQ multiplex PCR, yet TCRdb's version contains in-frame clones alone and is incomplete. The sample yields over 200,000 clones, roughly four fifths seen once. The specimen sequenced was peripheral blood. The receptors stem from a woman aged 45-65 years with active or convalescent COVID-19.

The CDR3 nucleotides read TGTGCCAGCAGTCGTATCCCAAGCGGGTACTATGGCTACACCTTC. It codes for CASSRIPSGYYGYTF. V usage is TRBV2 and J usage is TRBJ1-2, with D uncertain. Trimming removed 5 bases from V and 3 bases from J, with 16 bases in between. CDR3 size: 15 residues. The V gene's germline CDR1 is SNHLY and CDR2 FYNNEI. The complete variable domain, with remaining parts taken from reference TRBV2 and TRBJ1-2, reads EPEVTQTPSHQVTQMGQEVILRCVPISNHLYFYWYRQILGQKVEFLVSFYNNEISEKSEIFDDQFSVERPDGSNFTLKIRSTKLEDSAMYFCASSRIPSGYYGYTFGSGTRLTVV.

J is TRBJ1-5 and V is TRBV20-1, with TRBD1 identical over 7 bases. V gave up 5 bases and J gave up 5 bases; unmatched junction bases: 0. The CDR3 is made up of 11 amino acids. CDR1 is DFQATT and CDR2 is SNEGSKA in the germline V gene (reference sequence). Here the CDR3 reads CSAGQDQPQHF. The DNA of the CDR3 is TGCAGTGCTGGACAGGATCAGCCCCAGCATTTT.

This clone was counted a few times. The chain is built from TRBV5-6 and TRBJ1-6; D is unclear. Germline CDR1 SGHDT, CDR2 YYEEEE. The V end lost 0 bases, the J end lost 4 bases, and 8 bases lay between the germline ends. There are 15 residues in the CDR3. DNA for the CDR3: TGTGCCAGCAGCTTGGGGTCCAGATATAATTCACCCCTCCACTTT. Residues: CASSLGSRYNSPLHF.

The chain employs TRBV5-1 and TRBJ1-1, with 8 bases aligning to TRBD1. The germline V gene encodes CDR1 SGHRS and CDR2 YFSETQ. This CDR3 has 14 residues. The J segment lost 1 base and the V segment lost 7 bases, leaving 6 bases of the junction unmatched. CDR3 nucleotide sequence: TGCGCCAGCGGCAGGGGGCTCCAGAACACTGAAGCTTTCTTT. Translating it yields CASGRGLQNTEAFF.

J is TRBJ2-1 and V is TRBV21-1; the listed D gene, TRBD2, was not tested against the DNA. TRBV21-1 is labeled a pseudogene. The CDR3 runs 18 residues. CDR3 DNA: TGTGCCAGCAGCAAAGGTCGGGGCGGGAGGACGTCCTACAATGAGCAGTTCTTC. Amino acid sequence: CASSKGRGGRTSYNEQFF.

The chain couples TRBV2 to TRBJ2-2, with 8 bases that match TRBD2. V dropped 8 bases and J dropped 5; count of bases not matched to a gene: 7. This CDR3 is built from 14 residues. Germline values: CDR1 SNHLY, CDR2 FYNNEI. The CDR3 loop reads CASGGRSGTGELFF. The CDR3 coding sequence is TGTGCCAGCGGCGGGAGGAGCGGGACCGGGGAGCTGTTTTTT. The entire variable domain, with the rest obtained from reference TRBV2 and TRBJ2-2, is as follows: EPEVTQTPSHQVTQMGQEVILRCVPISNHLYFYWYRQILGQKVEFLVSFYNNEISEKSEIFDDQFSVERPDGSNFTLKIRSTKLEDSAMYFCASGGRSGTGELFFGEGSRLTVL.

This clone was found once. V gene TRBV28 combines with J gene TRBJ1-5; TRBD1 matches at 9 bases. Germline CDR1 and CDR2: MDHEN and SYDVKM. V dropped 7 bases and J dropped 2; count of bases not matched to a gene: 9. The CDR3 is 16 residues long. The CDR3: CASTRDREMRNQPQHF. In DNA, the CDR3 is TGTGCCAGCACCCGGGACAGGGAAATGCGCAATCAGCCCCAGCATTTT.